The rows below give T cell receptor beta chains drawn from one sample of a study of blood T cell repertoires in COVID-19. The repertoire was sequenced with immunoSEQ multiplex PCR; TCRdb's copy has only in-frame clones and lacks some. The data contain roughly 140,000 clones, over 75% of them singletons. The sequenced sample consisted of PBMCs or T cells enriched from blood (not recorded which). Source of these receptors: a man aged 45 to 65 in a cohort exposed to, infected with or recovered from COVID-19 (not recorded which). Each CDR3 is given with its conserved first and last residue. A D gene is named only where the DNA matches it firmly. Clone size is given for some rows only: seen once, a few or many times, or a class if the clone is expanded.

D,V,J,size,DNA,CDR3
NA,TRBV19,TRBJ2-2,few,TGTGCCAGTAACTTGAACACCGGGGAGCTGTTTTTT,CASNLNTGELFF
NA,TRBV27,TRBJ2-3,NA,TGTGCCAGCAGTTTATCGATAGCGACCACAGATACGCAGTATTTT,CASSLSIATTDTQYF
NA,TRBV19,TRBJ2-7,NA,TGTGCCAGTAGTATTAGGACTCAGGTCCACGAGCAGTACTTC,CASSIRTQVHEQYF
TRBD2,TRBV24-1,TRBJ2-1,NA,TGTGCCACCAGTGAGGGGACTAGCGGGAGGCCTAAGGAGAGGAGCTCCTACAATGAGCAGTTCTTC,CATSEGTSGRPKERSSYNEQFF
TRBD2,TRBV6-5,TRBJ2-1,NA,TGTGCCAGCAGTTACTCGAGGCTAGCGGGAGGCAATGAGCAGTTCTTC,CASSYSRLAGGNEQFF
NA,TRBV15,TRBJ1-4,NA,TGTGCCACCAGCGGTCTCGGGGAAAAACTGTTTTTT,CATSGLGEKLFF
TRBD1,TRBV10-3,TRBJ2-7,NA,TGTGCCATCAGTGAGTCGGGACAGGGTTACGAGCAGTACTTC,CAISESGQGYEQYF
NA,TRBV5-4,TRBJ2-5,NA,TGTGCCAGCAGCTTAGGACTTCAAGAGACCCAGTACTTC,CASSLGLQETQYF
TRBD2,TRBV5-1,TRBJ2-3,NA,TGCGCCAGCAGCCGAGCCCTAGCGGGGATTAATTCAGATACGCAGTATTTT,CASSRALAGINSDTQYF
TRBD2,TRBV6-2/TRBV6-3,TRBJ2-1,NA,TGTGCCAGCAGTAAGACTAGCGGTGCTTACAATGAGCAGTTCTTC,CASSKTSGAYNEQFF
TRBD2,TRBV2,TRBJ2-2,NA,TGTGCCAGCAGTTGGACTAGCGGGCTCGGGGAGCTGTTTTTT,CASSWTSGLGELFF
NA,TRBV7-9,TRBJ1-6,NA,TGTGCCAGCAGCCCAGGAGCGGGATCTAATTCACCCCTCCACTTT,CASSPGAGSNSPLHF
NA,TRBV29-1,TRBJ2-7,NA,TGCAGCGTATCGGACAGCTACGAGCAGTACTTC,CSVSDSYEQYF
NA,TRBV7-2,TRBJ2-7,NA,TGTGCCAGCAGCTTAAGTGGAGCCGGGAGCTACGAGCAGTACTTC,CASSLSGAGSYEQYF
TRBD1,TRBV27,TRBJ1-6,NA,TGTGCCAGCAGTTTGGGACAGAAAAATTCACCCCTCCACTTT,CASSLGQKNSPLHF
NA,TRBV5-1,TRBJ1-1,NA,TGCGCCAGCAGCTTTGGAGGGAGGATGAACACTGAAGCTTTCTTT,CASSFGGRMNTEAFF
NA,TRBV29-1,TRBJ2-3,NA,TGCAGCGCCGGGACAACGAGCACAGATACGCAGTATTTT,CSAGTTSTDTQYF
NA,TRBV4-1,TRBJ1-1,NA,TGCGCCAGCAGCCAAGAGAGGGGGGGGACGGGCACTGAAGCTTTCTTT,CASSQERGGTGTEAFF
NA,TRBV3-1/TRBV3-2,TRBJ1-6,NA,TGTGCCAGCAGCCAGGCAGGGGCTAATTCACCCCTCCACTTT,CASSQAGANSPLHF
NA,TRBV6-2/TRBV6-3,TRBJ2-7,few,TGTGCCAGCAGTTACTACAGGGTCGACGAGCAGTACTTC,CASSYYRVDEQYF
NA,TRBV6-2/TRBV6-3,TRBJ2-7,NA,TGTGCCAGCAGCCCTTCTCGGCAGGGGACGCGGGAGCAGTACTTC,CASSPSRQGTREQYF
TRBD2,TRBV7-3,TRBJ2-1,NA,TGTGCCAGCAGCCGTACACTAGCGGGAGTTAATGAGCAGTTCTTC,CASSRTLAGVNEQFF
NA,TRBV6-5,TRBJ2-7,NA,TGTGCCAGCAGTTACAGCGCGGGCTGGGAGCAGTACTTC,CASSYSAGWEQYF
NA,TRBV6-5,TRBJ1-5,once,TGTGCCAGCGGAGCGGATTATAGCAATCAGCCCCAGCATTTT,CASGADYSNQPQHF
NA,TRBV3-1/TRBV3-2,TRBJ1-2,NA,TGTGCCAGCAGTCCTTGGGATCTGGACAGCTATGGCTACACCTTC,CASSPWDLDSYGYTF
TRBD2,TRBV14,TRBJ2-5,once,TGTGCCAGCAGCCAAGGAAAGCGGGAGGGCCCCGAGGAGACCCAGTACTTC,CASSQGKREGPEETQYF
NA,TRBV5-1,TRBJ2-7,many,TGCGCCAGCAGCACCGAGGGGACTCAGCAGTACTTC,CASSTEGTQQYF
TRBD2,TRBV19,TRBJ2-2,NA,TGTGCCAGTAAGAGGCGGGAGGTTACGAACACCGGGGAGCTGTTTTTT,CASKRREVTNTGELFF
NA,TRBV21-1,TRBJ2-3,NA,TGTGCCAGCAGCAATGATAGCGGGGGGTCGAGAGATACGCAGTATTTT,CASSNDSGGSRDTQYF
NA,TRBV28,TRBJ1-1,NA,TGTGCCAGCAGTTTAGGCCAGGCTGGTACTGAAGCTTTCTTT,CASSLGQAGTEAFF
TRBD2,TRBV28,TRBJ2-1,NA,TGTGCCAGCAGTCTCCGACTAGCGGGAAACTACAATGAGCAGTTCTTC,CASSLRLAGNYNEQFF
TRBD1,TRBV2,TRBJ1-4,NA,TGTGCCAGCAGTATCCAGGGGGACGGAGAAAAACTGTTTTTT,CASSIQGDGEKLFF
TRBD1,TRBV4-3,TRBJ2-1,NA,TGCGCCAGCAGCCAAGTGTCAGGGGGCGCCTACAATGAGCAGTTCTTC,CASSQVSGGAYNEQFF
TRBD1,TRBV30,TRBJ2-7,NA,TGTGCCTGGAGTGTAAGGCTGGGACAGGGTAACGAGCAGTACTTC,CAWSVRLGQGNEQYF
TRBD2,TRBV29-1,TRBJ2-7,NA,TGCAGCGTTGAAGGCGTAGCGGGCAGTTCCTACGAGCAGTACTTC,CSVEGVAGSSYEQYF
TRBD1,TRBV11-2,TRBJ2-3,NA,TGTGCCAGCAGCCGACCTCGCCCAGGGACAGGGGGCACAGATACGCAGTATTTT,CASSRPRPGTGGTDTQYF
TRBD1,TRBV5-1,TRBJ1-3,NA,TGCGCCAGCAGCTCCGGGACAGGGCCGACCTCTGGAAACACCATATATTTT,CASSSGTGPTSGNTIYF
NA,TRBV7-9,TRBJ2-5,once,TGTGCCAGCAGCCCCCCCCTGCAAGAGACCCAGTACTTC,CASSPPLQETQYF
TRBD1,TRBV15,TRBJ1-2,NA,TGTGCCACCAGCGGTTCAACAGGGGTCCGGGGCTACACCTTC,CATSGSTGVRGYTF
NA,TRBV7-2,TRBJ2-1,NA,TGTGCCAGCAGCTTAGTGGGGCCGGACAATGAGCAGTTCTTC,CASSLVGPDNEQFF
TRBD1,TRBV6-5,TRBJ2-7,NA,TGTGCCAGCAGTTACTCGACGACAGGGCCTCTCTACGAGCAGTACTTC,CASSYSTTGPLYEQYF